This TCR beta chain emerged from a study of cytomegalovirus exposure and HLA in healthy donors. Study-wide background: Ancestry clustering placed about 80% of around 400 genotyped donors in the Caucasian-associated cluster.

This clone was recorded only once. Its target is not known. Overall study results and limits: In an earlier analysis, about 87% or about 30%: the productive usage of most TCR beta V segments. An analysis that came later showed most CMV-associated TCR beta chains appearing HLA-restricted.

Vbeta (60) and Jbeta (13) primers were used in the PCR. Produced via immunoSEQ multiplex PCR; TCRdb's table is partial and in-frame only. The sample records some 200,000 clones, about 80% being singletons. The V gene lost 7 bases and the J gene lost 1 base, with 11 bases spanning the gap. The CDR3 sequence is 15 residues long. Germline V gene lookup returns CDR1 MDHEN and CDR2 SYDVKM. The material sequenced was PBMCs. This chain joins TRBV28 and TRBJ1-6; D unclear. The clonotype was recovered from a woman aged 25 to 39 in good health and CMV-seronegative. The CDR3 region is CASTLGSSYNSPLHF. Written as DNA, the CDR3 is TGTGCCAGCACCCTGGGGAGTTCCTATAATTCACCCCTCCACTTT.